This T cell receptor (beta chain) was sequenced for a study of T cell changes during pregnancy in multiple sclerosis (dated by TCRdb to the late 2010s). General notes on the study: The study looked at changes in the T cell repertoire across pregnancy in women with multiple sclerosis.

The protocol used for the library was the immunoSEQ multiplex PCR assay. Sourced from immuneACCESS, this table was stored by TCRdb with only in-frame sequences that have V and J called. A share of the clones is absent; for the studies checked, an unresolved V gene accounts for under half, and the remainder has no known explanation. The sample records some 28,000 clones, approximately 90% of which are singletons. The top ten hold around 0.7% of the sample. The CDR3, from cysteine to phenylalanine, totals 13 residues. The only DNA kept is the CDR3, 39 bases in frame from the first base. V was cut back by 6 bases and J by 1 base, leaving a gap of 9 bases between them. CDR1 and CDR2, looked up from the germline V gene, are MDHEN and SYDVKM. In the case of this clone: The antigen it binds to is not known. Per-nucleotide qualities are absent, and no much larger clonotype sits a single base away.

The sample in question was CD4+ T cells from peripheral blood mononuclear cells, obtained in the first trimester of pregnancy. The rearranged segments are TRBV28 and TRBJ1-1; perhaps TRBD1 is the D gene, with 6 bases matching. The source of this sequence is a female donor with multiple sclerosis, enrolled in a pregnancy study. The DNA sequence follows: TGTGCCAGCAGGCGACAGGAGAACACTGAAGCTTTCTTT. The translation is CASRRQENTEAFF.